These 2 T cell receptor beta chains came from one sample sequenced in a study of sequential checkpoint blockade in melanoma. The method was immunoSEQ multiplex PCR; TCRdb's version includes in-frame clones alone and lacks a portion of them. The data contain roughly 30,000 clones, 86% of them singletons. Regarding treatment: randomized to nivolumab then ipilimumab (arm A) or the reverse (arm B). Sequencing was performed on CD8+ T cells sorted from blood (inferred from file names), taken from a patient given nivolumab and ipilimumab in sequence. These receptors were obtained from a human donor with melanoma.

V usage is TRBV6-5 and J usage is TRBJ1-2; D unclear. The CDR3 runs to 14 residues. V was pared by 4 bases and J by 6 bases, with 15 bases between. Per germline, CDR1 MNHEY and CDR2 SVGAGI. The chain's CDR3 is CASSWTSVEDGYTF. The CDR3 region has the DNA TGTGCCAGCAGTTGGACTTCGGTGGAGGATGGCTACACCTTC.

This clone has just one count. V and J are TRBV28 and TRBJ2-1; 9 bases are a match to TRBD1. This CDR3 is 14 amino acids long. After removal of 6 bases from V and 8 bases from J, the junction contained 8 bases not matched to a gene. Germline values: CDR1 MDHEN, CDR2 SYDVKM. The CDR3 here is CASSRDRAVDEQFF. CDR3 in DNA: TGTGCCAGCAGCCGGGACAGGGCTGTGGATGAGCAGTTCTTC.